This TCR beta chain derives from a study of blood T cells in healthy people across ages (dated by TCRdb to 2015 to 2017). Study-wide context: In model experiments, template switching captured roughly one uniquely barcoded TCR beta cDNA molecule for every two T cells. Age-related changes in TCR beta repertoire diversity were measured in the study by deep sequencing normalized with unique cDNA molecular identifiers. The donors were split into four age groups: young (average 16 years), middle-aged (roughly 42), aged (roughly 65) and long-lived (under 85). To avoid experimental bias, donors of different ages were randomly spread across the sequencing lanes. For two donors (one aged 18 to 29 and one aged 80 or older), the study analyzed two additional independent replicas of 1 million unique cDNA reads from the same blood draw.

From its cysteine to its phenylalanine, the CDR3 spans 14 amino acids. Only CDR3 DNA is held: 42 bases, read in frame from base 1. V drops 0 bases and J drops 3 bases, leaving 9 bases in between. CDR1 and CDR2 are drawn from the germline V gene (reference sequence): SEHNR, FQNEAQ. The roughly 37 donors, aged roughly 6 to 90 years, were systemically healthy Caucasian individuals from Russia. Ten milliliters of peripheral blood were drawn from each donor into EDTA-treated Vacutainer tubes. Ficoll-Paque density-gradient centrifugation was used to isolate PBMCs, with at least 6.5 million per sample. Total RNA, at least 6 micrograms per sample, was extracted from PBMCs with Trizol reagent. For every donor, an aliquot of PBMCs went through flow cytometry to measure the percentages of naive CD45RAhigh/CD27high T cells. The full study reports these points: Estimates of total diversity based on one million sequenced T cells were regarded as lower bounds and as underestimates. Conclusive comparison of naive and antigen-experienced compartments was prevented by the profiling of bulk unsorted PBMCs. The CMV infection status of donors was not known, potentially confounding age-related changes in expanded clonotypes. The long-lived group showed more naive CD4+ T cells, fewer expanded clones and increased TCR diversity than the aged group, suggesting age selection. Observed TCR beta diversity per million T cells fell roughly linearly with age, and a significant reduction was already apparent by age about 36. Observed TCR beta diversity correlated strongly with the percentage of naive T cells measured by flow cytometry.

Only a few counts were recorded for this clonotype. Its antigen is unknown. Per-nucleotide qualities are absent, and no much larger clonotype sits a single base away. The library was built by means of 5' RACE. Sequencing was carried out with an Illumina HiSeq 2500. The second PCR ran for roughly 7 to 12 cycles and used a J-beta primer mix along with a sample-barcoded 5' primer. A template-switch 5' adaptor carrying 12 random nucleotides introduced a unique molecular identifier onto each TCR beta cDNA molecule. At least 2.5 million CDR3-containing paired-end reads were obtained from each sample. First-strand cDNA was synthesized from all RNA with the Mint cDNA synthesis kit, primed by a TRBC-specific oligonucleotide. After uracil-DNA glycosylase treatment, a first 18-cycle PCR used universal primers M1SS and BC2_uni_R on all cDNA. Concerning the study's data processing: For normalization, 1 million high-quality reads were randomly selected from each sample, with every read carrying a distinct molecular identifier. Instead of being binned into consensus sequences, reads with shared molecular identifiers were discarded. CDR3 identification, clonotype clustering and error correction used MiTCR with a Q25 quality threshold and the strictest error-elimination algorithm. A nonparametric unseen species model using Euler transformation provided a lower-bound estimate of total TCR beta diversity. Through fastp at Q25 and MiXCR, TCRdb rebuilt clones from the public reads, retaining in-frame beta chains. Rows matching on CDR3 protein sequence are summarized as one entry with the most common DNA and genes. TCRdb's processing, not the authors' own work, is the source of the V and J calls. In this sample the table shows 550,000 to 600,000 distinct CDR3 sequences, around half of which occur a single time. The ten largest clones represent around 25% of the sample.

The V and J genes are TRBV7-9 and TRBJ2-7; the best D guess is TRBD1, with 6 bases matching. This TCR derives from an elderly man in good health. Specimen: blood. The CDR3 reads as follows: CASSLAGADYEQYF. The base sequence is TGTGCCAGCAGCTTAGCGGGGGCGGACTACGAGCAGTACTTC.